One and the same sample provided the 7 T cell receptor beta chains below, sequenced in a study of blood T cell repertoires in COVID-19. Here immunoSEQ multiplex PCR was the method, and the copy in TCRdb shows in-frame clones only, minus some. In the table there are 140,000 to 150,000 clones, around 80% of which are singletons. The specimen was peripheral blood. The receptors stem from a human donor with acute or convalescent COVID-19. The donor label of this sample is uncertain.

This chain uses TRBV30 with TRBJ2-7; 7 bases line up with TRBD1. Trimming at V came to 0 bases and at J to 5 bases, leaving 13 bases not matched to a gene. Germline loops: CDR1 GTSNPN, CDR2 SVGIG (reference sequence). The CDR3 has 16 amino acids. For the CDR3, the DNA is TGTGCCTGGAGTGTAGGGTTAGGGGGCGCCGGCGACGAGCAGTACTTC. Its protein product is CAWSVGLGGAGDEQYF.

This chain links TRBV3-1 (or the pseudogene TRBV3-2) with TRBJ2-5; 7 nucleotides agree with TRBD2. Germline V gene data show CDR1 as LGHDT and CDR2 as YNNKEL (reference sequence). There are 14 residues in the CDR3. Trimming cost V 6 bases and J 2 bases; bases outside gene matches: 6. The CDR3 DNA reads TGTGCCAGCAGATCTTTGGGGGGGCAAGAGACCCAGTACTTC. Translation: CASRSLGGQETQYF.

The chain is built from TRBV4-3 and TRBJ1-2, with 7 bases aligning to TRBD1. Germline V lookup: CDR1 LGHNA, CDR2 YSLEER. The CDR3 is 15 residues long. The junction had 9 bases not matched to a gene; V was cut back by 0 bases and J by 8 bases. The CDR3 DNA reads as TGCGCCAGCAGCCAAGATCTAGGGGGCCTATGGGGCTACACCTTC. Translating gives CASSQDLGGLWGYTF.

The V gene is TRBV7-7, the J gene TRBJ2-6, with D possibly being TRBD2 (7 bases). V was pared by 5 bases and J by 2 bases, with 10 bases between. Germline-derived CDR1 and CDR2 are SSHAT and FNYEAQ (reference sequence). The CDR3 is 15 residues long. The CDR3: CASSQGGAGANVLTF. The CDR3 DNA reads as TGTGCCAGCAGCCAAGGGGGGGCTGGGGCCAACGTCCTGACTTTC.

The chain combines TRBV11-1 with TRBJ2-1; the D gene is possibly TRBD2 (7 bases). This CDR3 is 15 amino acids long. With 7 bases removed from V and 5 bases from J, the gap between germline ends came to 18 bases. The germline gives CDR1 SGHAT, CDR2 FQDESV (reference sequence). The CDR3 spells CASTHSHGGHNEQFF. The DNA for the CDR3 is TGTGCCAGCACCCATTCCCACGGGGGGCACAATGAGCAGTTCTTC.

This chain joins TRBV6-5 and TRBJ1-1; 8 bases are shared with TRBD1. The CDR3 totals 12 residues. Unmatched junction bases numbered 4, after V lost 9 bases and J lost 4 bases. CDR1 is MNHEY and CDR2 is SVGAGI in the germline V gene. In DNA form, the CDR3 reads TGTGCCAGTCGGACAGGGAGCACTGAAGCTTTCTTT. Protein: CASRTGSTEAFF.

The V and J genes are TRBV18 and TRBJ2-2; D unclear. Trimming stripped 6 bases from V and 1 base from J, with 9 bases between. The CDR3 runs 14 residues. Per germline, CDR1 KGHSH and CDR2 LQKENI. The CDR3 here is CASSYTVNTGELFF. The CDR3 DNA is TGTGCCAGCTCCTACACAGTGAACACCGGGGAGCTGTTTTTT.